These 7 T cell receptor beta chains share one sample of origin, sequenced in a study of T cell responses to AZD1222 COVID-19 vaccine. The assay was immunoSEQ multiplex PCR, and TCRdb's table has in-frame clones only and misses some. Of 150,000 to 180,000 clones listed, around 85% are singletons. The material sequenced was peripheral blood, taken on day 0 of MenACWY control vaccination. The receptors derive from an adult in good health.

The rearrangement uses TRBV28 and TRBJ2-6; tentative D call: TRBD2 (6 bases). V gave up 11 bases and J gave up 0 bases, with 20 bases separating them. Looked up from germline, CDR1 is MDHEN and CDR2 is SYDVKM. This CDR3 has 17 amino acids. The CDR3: CAGGLALGGSGANVLTF. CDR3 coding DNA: TGTGCCGGGGGACTGGCACTTGGGGGCTCTGGGGCCAACGTCCTGACTTTC.

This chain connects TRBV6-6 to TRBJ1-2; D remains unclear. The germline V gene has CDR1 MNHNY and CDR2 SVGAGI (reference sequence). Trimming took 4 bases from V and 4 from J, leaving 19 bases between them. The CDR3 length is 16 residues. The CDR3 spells CASSFLREGSTYGYTF. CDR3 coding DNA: TGTGCCAGCAGTTTCCTTCGGGAGGGAAGTACCTATGGCTACACCTTC.

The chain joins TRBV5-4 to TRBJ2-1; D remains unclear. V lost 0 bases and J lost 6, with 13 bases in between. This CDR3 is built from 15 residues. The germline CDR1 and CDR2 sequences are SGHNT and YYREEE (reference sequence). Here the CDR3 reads CASSLGSSFLNEQFF. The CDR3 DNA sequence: TGTGCCAGCAGCTTGGGGTCCTCATTCCTCAATGAGCAGTTCTTC.

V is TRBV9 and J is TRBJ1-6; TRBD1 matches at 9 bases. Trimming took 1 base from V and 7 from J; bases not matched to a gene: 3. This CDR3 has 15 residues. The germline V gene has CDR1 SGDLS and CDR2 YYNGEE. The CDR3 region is CASSVTGGPNSPLHF. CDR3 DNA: TGTGCCAGCAGCGTAACAGGGGGCCCAAATTCACCCCTCCACTTT.

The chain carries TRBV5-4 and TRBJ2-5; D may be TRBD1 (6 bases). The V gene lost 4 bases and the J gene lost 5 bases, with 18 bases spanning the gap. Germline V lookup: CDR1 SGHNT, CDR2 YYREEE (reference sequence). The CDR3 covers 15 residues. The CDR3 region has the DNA TGTGCCAGCAGCCCCGGACAGCTCTGGTCGGAGACCCAGTACTTC. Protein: CASSPGQLWSETQYF.

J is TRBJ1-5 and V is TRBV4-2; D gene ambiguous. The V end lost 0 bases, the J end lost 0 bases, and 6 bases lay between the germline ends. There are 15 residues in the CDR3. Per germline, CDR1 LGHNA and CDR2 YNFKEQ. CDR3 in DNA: TGTGCCAGCAGCCAAGAAGGTTATAGCAATCAGCCCCAGCATTTT. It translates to CASSQEGYSNQPQHF.

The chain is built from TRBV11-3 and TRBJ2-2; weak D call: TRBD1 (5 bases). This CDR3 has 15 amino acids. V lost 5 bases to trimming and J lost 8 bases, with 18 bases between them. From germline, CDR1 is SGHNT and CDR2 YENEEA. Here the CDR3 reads CASSLNRQKGGELFF. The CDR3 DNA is TGTGCCAGCAGCCTAAACCGACAGAAAGGGGGGGAGCTGTTTTTT.